The rows below give T cell receptor beta chains drawn from one sample of a study of CD8+CD57+ T cells in acquired aplastic anemia. Using its own MiXCR run on the reads, TCRdb lists one record per CDR3 protein. The sample shows some 210,000 distinct CDR3 sequences, approximately 60% of them seen only once. Sequencing was performed on sorted CD4+, CD8+, or CD8+CD57+ T cells (not recorded which) from PBMCs. The source of these receptors is a human donor in good health. Both conserved end residues are part of each CDR3. The D gene is left open where the match is weak. Where a row states a size, it is once, few, many or the class of an expanded clone; other rows omit it.

CDR3 protein: CASSQDIGATGNTIYF
CDR3 DNA: TGCGCCAGCAGCCAAGATATAGGGGCTACTGGAAACACCATATATTTT
V gene: TRBV4-1
J gene: TRBJ1-3
clone size: -
D gene: -

CDR3 protein: CASSASGTQYF
CDR3 DNA: TGTGCCAGCAGTGCTTCGGGCACGCAGTATTTT
V gene: TRBV7-3
J gene: TRBJ2-3
clone size: few
D gene: -

CDR3 protein: CASSVLGGGGETQYF
CDR3 DNA: TGTGCCAGCAGCGTATTGGGGGGGGGCGGAGAGACCCAGTACTTC
V gene: TRBV9
J gene: TRBJ2-5
clone size: -
D gene: -

CDR3 protein: CASSRQGSVASYEQYF
CDR3 DNA: TGTGCCAGCAGTCGACAGGGGTCGGTCGCCAGCTACGAGCAGTACTTC
V gene: TRBV7-9
J gene: TRBJ2-7
clone size: -
D gene: TRBD1

CDR3 protein: CSVRQGSNEQYF
CDR3 DNA: TGCAGCGTGCGACAGGGGAGCAACGAGCAGTACTTC
V gene: TRBV29-1
J gene: TRBJ2-7
clone size: -
D gene: TRBD1

CDR3 protein: CASSTNYGLNEQFF
CDR3 DNA: TGTGCCAGCAGCACGAATTATGGGCTGAATGAGCAGTTCTTC
V gene: TRBV7-2
J gene: TRBJ2-1
clone size: -
D gene: -

CDR3 protein: CASSQGGGGGDTQYF
CDR3 DNA: TGTGCCAGCAGCCAAGGGGGCGGGGGAGGCGATACGCAGTATTTT
V gene: TRBV14
J gene: TRBJ2-3
clone size: -
D gene: TRBD2

CDR3 protein: CASGGGGLTEAFF
CDR3 DNA: TGCGCCAGCGGGGGGGGCGGATTAACTGAAGCTTTCTTT
V gene: TRBV5-1
J gene: TRBJ1-1
clone size: many
D gene: -

CDR3 protein: CSARLQANYGYTF
CDR3 DNA: TGCAGTGCTAGATTGCAGGCTAACTATGGCTACACCTTC
V gene: TRBV20-1
J gene: TRBJ1-2
clone size: few
D gene: -

CDR3 protein: CASRSNSGEYEQYF
CDR3 DNA: TGCGCCAGCAGATCGAATAGCGGGGAATACGAGCAGTACTTC
V gene: TRBV10-2
J gene: TRBJ2-7
clone size: once
D gene: TRBD2

CDR3 protein: CASSLRTGGTQYF
CDR3 DNA: TGTGCCAGCAGTTTAAGGACAGGGGGTACCCAGTACTTC
V gene: TRBV12-3/TRBV12-4
J gene: TRBJ2-5
clone size: -
D gene: TRBD1

CDR3 protein: CATRPGVGYGYTF
CDR3 DNA: TGCGCCACAAGACCGGGGGTGGGCTATGGCTACACCTTC
V gene: TRBV10-2
J gene: TRBJ1-2
clone size: -
D gene: -

CDR3 protein: CVSSLVGNSPLHF
CDR3 DNA: TGTGTCAGCAGCTTAGTCGGCAATTCGCCCCTCCACTTT
V gene: TRBV13
J gene: TRBJ1-6
clone size: -
D gene: -

CDR3 protein: CSAYDSSYEQYF
CDR3 DNA: TGCAGTGCCTACGACAGCTCCTACGAGCAGTACTTC
V gene: TRBV20-1
J gene: TRBJ2-7
clone size: -
D gene: -

CDR3 protein: CASSYRPRTEAFF
CDR3 DNA: TGTGCCAGCAGTTACAGGCCGAGGACTGAAGCTTTCTTT
V gene: TRBV12-3/TRBV12-4
J gene: TRBJ1-1
clone size: -
D gene: -

CDR3 protein: CSASGFDAYEQYF
CDR3 DNA: TGCAGTGCTTCGGGATTTGACGCGTACGAGCAGTACTTC
V gene: TRBV20-1
J gene: TRBJ2-7
clone size: few
D gene: -

CDR3 protein: CASSISATNSPLHF
CDR3 DNA: TGTGCCAGCAGTATATCTGCGACCAATTCACCCCTCCACTTT
V gene: TRBV5-6
J gene: TRBJ1-6
clone size: -
D gene: -

CDR3 protein: CATSDPRTSGSQETQYF
CDR3 DNA: TGTGCCACCAGTGACCCTAGGACTAGCGGTTCCCAAGAGACCCAGTACTTC
V gene: TRBV24-1
J gene: TRBJ2-5
clone size: -
D gene: TRBD2

CDR3 protein: CAIPAQGNYGYTF
CDR3 DNA: TGTGCCATCCCAGCACAGGGGAACTATGGCTACACCTTC
V gene: TRBV10-3
J gene: TRBJ1-2
clone size: few
D gene: TRBD1

CDR3 protein: CASSGRRTGAQPQHF
CDR3 DNA: TGTGCCAGCAGTGGGCGCCGGACAGGGGCCCAGCCCCAGCATTTT
V gene: TRBV2
J gene: TRBJ1-5
clone size: -
D gene: TRBD1

CDR3 protein: CSARDGGVGTQYF
CDR3 DNA: TGCAGTGCTAGAGATGGGGGAGTGGGTACGCAGTATTTT
V gene: TRBV20-1
J gene: TRBJ2-3
clone size: -
D gene: -

CDR3 protein: CASRLQSSGANVLTF
CDR3 DNA: TGTGCCAGCAGGCTACAGAGCTCTGGGGCCAACGTCCTGACTTTC
V gene: TRBV2
J gene: TRBJ2-6
clone size: -
D gene: -

CDR3 protein: CASGGRNLYEQYF
CDR3 DNA: TGTGCCAGCGGAGGAAGGAACCTATACGAGCAGTACTTC
V gene: TRBV9
J gene: TRBJ2-7
clone size: -
D gene: -

CDR3 protein: CASSENGDQETQYF
CDR3 DNA: TGTGCCAGCAGTGAGAACGGGGATCAAGAGACCCAGTACTTC
V gene: TRBV7-2
J gene: TRBJ2-5
clone size: -
D gene: -

CDR3 protein: CASHPGTYEQYF
CDR3 DNA: TGTGCCAGCCATCCAGGGACCTACGAGCAGTACTTC
V gene: TRBV2
J gene: TRBJ2-7
clone size: few
D gene: -

CDR3 protein: CASSLSGPQQYF
CDR3 DNA: TGTGCCAGCAGCTTGTCAGGACCTCAGCAGTACTTC
V gene: TRBV7-9
J gene: TRBJ2-7
clone size: -
D gene: -

CDR3 protein: CASSLEGSLTYEQYF
CDR3 DNA: TGTGCCAGCAGTTTAGAGGGTTCCCTGACCTACGAGCAGTACTTC
V gene: TRBV12-3/TRBV12-4
J gene: TRBJ2-7
clone size: -
D gene: -

CDR3 protein: CASSTKKEPGYEQYF
CDR3 DNA: TGTGCCAGCAGCACGAAAAAGGAGCCAGGCTACGAGCAGTACTTC
V gene: TRBV5-4
J gene: TRBJ2-7
clone size: -
D gene: -

CDR3 protein: CASSAQYGADTQYF
CDR3 DNA: TGTGCCAGCAGCGCGCAGTACGGGGCAGATACGCAGTATTTT
V gene: TRBV9
J gene: TRBJ2-3
clone size: -
D gene: -

CDR3 protein: CASNTGALGNYQPQHF
CDR3 DNA: TGTGCCAGCAATACAGGGGCGTTGGGGAATTATCAGCCCCAGCATTTT
V gene: TRBV2
J gene: TRBJ1-5
clone size: -
D gene: TRBD1

CDR3 protein: CSARRGGRVSNEQFF
CDR3 DNA: TGCAGTGCTAGGCGCGGCGGGAGGGTCAGCAATGAGCAGTTCTTC
V gene: TRBV20-1
J gene: TRBJ2-1
clone size: few
D gene: TRBD2

CDR3 protein: CASSDRVGSTDTQYF
CDR3 DNA: TGTGCCAGCAGTGACAGGGTAGGGAGCACAGATACGCAGTATTTT
V gene: TRBV2
J gene: TRBJ2-3
clone size: few
D gene: -

CDR3 protein: CASSDPVIGPYEQYF
CDR3 DNA: TGTGCCAGCAGTGACCCGGTGATAGGCCCCTACGAGCAGTACTTC
V gene: TRBV2
J gene: TRBJ2-7
clone size: few
D gene: -

CDR3 protein: CSAPGGGGQGPSTDTQYF
CDR3 DNA: TGCAGTGCCCCTGGGGGGGGGGGACAGGGACCGAGCACAGATACGCAGTATTTT
V gene: TRBV20-1
J gene: TRBJ2-3
clone size: -
D gene: TRBD1

CDR3 protein: CASSVASSMVNEQFF
CDR3 DNA: TGTGCCAGCAGCGTGGCTAGCAGCATGGTAAATGAGCAGTTCTTC
V gene: TRBV9
J gene: TRBJ2-1
clone size: -
D gene: -

CDR3 protein: CASSVGLAPDTQYF
CDR3 DNA: TGTGCCAGCAGCGTAGGACTAGCGCCAGATACGCAGTATTTT
V gene: TRBV9
J gene: TRBJ2-3
clone size: -
D gene: TRBD2

CDR3 protein: CASYKGTSDEQYF
CDR3 DNA: TGTGCCAGTTATAAAGGGACAAGCGACGAGCAGTACTTC
V gene: TRBV6-5
J gene: TRBJ2-7
clone size: -
D gene: -

CDR3 protein: CATPGRREQYF
CDR3 DNA: TGTGCCACCCCCGGGCGTCGGGAGCAGTACTTC
V gene: TRBV2
J gene: TRBJ2-7
clone size: many
D gene: -

CDR3 protein: CASSPPRQRGYTF
CDR3 DNA: TGTGCCAGCAGTCCGCCCCGACAGCGTGGCTACACCTTC
V gene: TRBV10-3
J gene: TRBJ1-2
clone size: -
D gene: -

CDR3 protein: CASSLGRTPGNTIYF
CDR3 DNA: TGTGCCAGCAGCTTAGGTCGGACACCTGGAAACACCATATATTTT
V gene: TRBV7-6
J gene: TRBJ1-3
clone size: -
D gene: -

CDR3 protein: CASSPGDRTYGYEQYF
CDR3 DNA: TGTGCCAGCAGCCCCGGGGACAGGACATATGGCTACGAGCAGTACTTC
V gene: TRBV7-9
J gene: TRBJ2-7
clone size: many
D gene: TRBD1

CDR3 protein: CASSRRQSPLHF
CDR3 DNA: TGTGCCAGCAGCCGCCGACAATCACCCCTCCACTTT
V gene: TRBV9
J gene: TRBJ1-6
clone size: -
D gene: -

CDR3 protein: CASSLAKASGAPISQYF
CDR3 DNA: TGTGCCAGCAGCTTAGCGAAAGCTAGCGGGGCCCCCATCTCGCAGTATTTT
V gene: TRBV7-6
J gene: TRBJ2-3
clone size: -
D gene: TRBD2

CDR3 protein: CASGRGTTEAFF
CDR3 DNA: TGTGCCAGCGGCAGGGGTACCACTGAAGCTTTCTTT
V gene: TRBV2
J gene: TRBJ1-1
clone size: few
D gene: -

CDR3 protein: CASSSRLTEDRNLYGFTF
CDR3 DNA: TGTGCCAGTAGTTCGCGCCTTACCGAGGACAGGAATTTGTATGGCTTCACCTTC
V gene: TRBV19
J gene: TRBJ1-2
clone size: -
D gene: TRBD1

CDR3 protein: CASSLNRGREAFF
CDR3 DNA: TGTGCCAGCAGCTTGAACAGGGGGCGGGAGGCTTTCTTT
V gene: TRBV11-3
J gene: TRBJ1-1
clone size: few
D gene: TRBD1

CDR3 protein: CASSLRVGGPQETQYF
CDR3 DNA: TGTGCCAGCAGCTTAAGGGTTGGGGGGCCTCAAGAGACCCAGTACTTC
V gene: TRBV7-6
J gene: TRBJ2-5
clone size: -
D gene: -

CDR3 protein: CASSVEFGTGVGEQFF
CDR3 DNA: TGTGCCAGCAGCGTAGAGTTTGGGACAGGGGTCGGTGAGCAGTTCTTC
V gene: TRBV9
J gene: TRBJ2-1
clone size: -
D gene: TRBD1

CDR3 protein: CASGNGVLSDEQYF
CDR3 DNA: TGTGCCAGCGGCAACGGGGTACTCTCGGACGAGCAGTACTTC
V gene: TRBV7-6
J gene: TRBJ2-7
clone size: few
D gene: -

CDR3 protein: CASSPDFETGRIEQYF
CDR3 DNA: TGTGCCAGCTCACCAGATTTCGAAACGGGAAGGATCGAGCAGTACTTC
V gene: TRBV18
J gene: TRBJ2-7
clone size: few
D gene: -

CDR3 protein: CSVENPDSGANVLTF
CDR3 DNA: TGCAGCGTTGAAAACCCCGACTCTGGGGCCAACGTCCTGACTTTC
V gene: TRBV29-1
J gene: TRBJ2-6
clone size: many
D gene: -

CDR3 protein: CASRPTGQTRETQYF
CDR3 DNA: TGTGCCAGCAGACCCACGGGACAAACGCGAGAGACCCAGTACTTC
V gene: TRBV28
J gene: TRBJ2-5
clone size: -
D gene: -

CDR3 protein: CASGWGGSTDTQYF
CDR3 DNA: TGTGCCAGCGGCTGGGGGGGAAGCACAGATACGCAGTATTTT
V gene: TRBV9
J gene: TRBJ2-3
clone size: many
D gene: TRBD2

CDR3 protein: CASSSGLTSSYNEQFF
CDR3 DNA: TGTGCCAGCAGCTCTGGACTAACGAGCTCCTACAATGAGCAGTTCTTC
V gene: TRBV11-2
J gene: TRBJ2-1
clone size: few
D gene: -

CDR3 protein: CASSARPVRDRVATGELFF
CDR3 DNA: TGTGCCAGCAGCGCCCGCCCTGTAAGGGACAGGGTAGCCACCGGGGAGCTGTTTTTT
V gene: TRBV9
J gene: TRBJ2-2
clone size: many
D gene: TRBD1

CDR3 protein: CASSQGLGTRTYEQYF
CDR3 DNA: TGTGCCAGCAGCCAAGGGCTAGGAACTCGTACTTACGAGCAGTACTTC
V gene: TRBV3-1
J gene: TRBJ2-7
clone size: once
D gene: -

CDR3 protein: CASSEASGGINEQFF
CDR3 DNA: TGTGCCAGCAGTGAAGCTAGCGGGGGAATTAATGAGCAGTTCTTC
V gene: TRBV6-1
J gene: TRBJ2-1
clone size: few
D gene: TRBD2

CDR3 protein: CASRQGVPGELFF
CDR3 DNA: TGCGCCAGCAGGCAGGGAGTACCCGGGGAGCTGTTTTTT
V gene: TRBV5-1
J gene: TRBJ2-2
clone size: -
D gene: -

CDR3 protein: CASGDNGYTF
CDR3 DNA: TGTGCCAGCGGAGATAATGGCTACACCTTC
V gene: TRBV7-9
J gene: TRBJ1-2
clone size: -
D gene: -

CDR3 protein: CASSYSRGLLNEQFF
CDR3 DNA: TGTGCCAGCAGTTACTCCCGAGGACTACTCAATGAGCAGTTCTTC
V gene: TRBV6-5
J gene: TRBJ2-1
clone size: many
D gene: -